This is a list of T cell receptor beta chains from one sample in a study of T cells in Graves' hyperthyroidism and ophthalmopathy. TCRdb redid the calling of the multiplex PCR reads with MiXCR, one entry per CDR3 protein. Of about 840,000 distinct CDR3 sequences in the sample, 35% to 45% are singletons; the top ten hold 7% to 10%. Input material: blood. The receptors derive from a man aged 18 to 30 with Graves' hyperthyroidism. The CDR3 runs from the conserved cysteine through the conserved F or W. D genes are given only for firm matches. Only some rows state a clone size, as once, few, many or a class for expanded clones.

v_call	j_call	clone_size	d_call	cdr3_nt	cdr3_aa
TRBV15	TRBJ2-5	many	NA	TGTGCCACCAGCAGATCCTTGACCCAGTACTTC	CATSRSLTQYF
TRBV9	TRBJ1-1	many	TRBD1	TGTGCCAGCACGGGGCAGGGGGCCACTGAAGCTTTCTTT	CASTGQGATEAFF
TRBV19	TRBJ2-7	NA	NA	TGTGCCAGCAGCCGGGGGACAGACTCCTACGAGCAGTACTTC	CASSRGTDSYEQYF
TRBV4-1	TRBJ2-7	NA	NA	TGCGCCAGCAGCCAAGACGCTTCGCCCTACGAGCAGTACTTC	CASSQDASPYEQYF
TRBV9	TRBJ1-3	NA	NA	TGTGCCAGCAGCCTCAAGGTCGAAAGTCCTGGAAACACCATATATTTT	CASSLKVESPGNTIYF
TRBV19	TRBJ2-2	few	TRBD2	TGTGCCAGTTTACTAGCGGTTAACACCGGGGAGCTGTTTTTT	CASLLAVNTGELFF
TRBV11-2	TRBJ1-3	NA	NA	TGTGCCAGCAGCTGGGTCCTTGGAAACACCATATATTTT	CASSWVLGNTIYF
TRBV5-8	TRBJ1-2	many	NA	TGTGCCAGCAGCTTGAGGACAGCATATGGCTACACCTTC	CASSLRTAYGYTF
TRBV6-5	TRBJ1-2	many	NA	TGTGCCAGCAGCATTTACGGGACAAGCTATGGCTACACCTTC	CASSIYGTSYGYTF
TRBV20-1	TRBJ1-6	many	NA	TGCAGTGCAAAATTGGGCAGGGGAAATTCACCCCTCCACTTT	CSAKLGRGNSPLHF
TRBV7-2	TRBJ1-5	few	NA	TGTGCCAGCAGCAGAAGGGGAGGTGACAATCAGCCCCAGCATTTT	CASSRRGGDNQPQHF
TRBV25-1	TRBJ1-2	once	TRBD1	TGTGCCAGCAGTCGGACAGGGACCCTTGGCTACACCTTC	CASSRTGTLGYTF
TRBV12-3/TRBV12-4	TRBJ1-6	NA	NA	TGTGCCGGCAGTTTGGGCAGTTATAATTCACCCCTCCACTTT	CAGSLGSYNSPLHF
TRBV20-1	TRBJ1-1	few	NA	TGCAGTGCCCCCCCCCGAGACACTGAAGCTTTCTTT	CSAPPRDTEAFF
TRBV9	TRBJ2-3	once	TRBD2	TGTGCCAGCAGCGTAGGCGGGGGTTATTCAGGTACGCAGTATTTT	CASSVGGGYSGTQYF
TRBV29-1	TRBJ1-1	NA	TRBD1	TGCAGCGTTGAATTGCGGACAGGGGAGGGGATCCAAACAGGAGGGACTGAAGCTTTCTTT	CSVELRTGEGIQTGGTEAFF